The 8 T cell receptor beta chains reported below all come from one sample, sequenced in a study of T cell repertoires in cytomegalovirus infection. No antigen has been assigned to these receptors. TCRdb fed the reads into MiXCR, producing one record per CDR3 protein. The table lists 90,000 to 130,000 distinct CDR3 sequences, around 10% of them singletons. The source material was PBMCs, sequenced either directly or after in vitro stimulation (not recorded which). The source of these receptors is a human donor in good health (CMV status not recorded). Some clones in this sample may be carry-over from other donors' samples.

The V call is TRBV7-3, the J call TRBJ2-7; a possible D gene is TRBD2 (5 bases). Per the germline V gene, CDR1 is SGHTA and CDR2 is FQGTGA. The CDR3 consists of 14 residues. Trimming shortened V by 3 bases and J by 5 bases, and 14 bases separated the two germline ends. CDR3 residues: CASSFSAGVHEQYF. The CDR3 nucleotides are TGTGCCAGCAGCTTCTCCGCCGGGGTCCACGAGCAGTACTTC.

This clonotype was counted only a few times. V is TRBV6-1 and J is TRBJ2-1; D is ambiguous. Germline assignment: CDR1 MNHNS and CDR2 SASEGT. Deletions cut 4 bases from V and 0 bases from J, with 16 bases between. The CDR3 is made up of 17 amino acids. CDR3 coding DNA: TGTGCCAGCAGTGGCTTTAAGGTTCCGAGCTCCTACAATGAGCAGTTCTTC. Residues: CASSGFKVPSSYNEQFF.

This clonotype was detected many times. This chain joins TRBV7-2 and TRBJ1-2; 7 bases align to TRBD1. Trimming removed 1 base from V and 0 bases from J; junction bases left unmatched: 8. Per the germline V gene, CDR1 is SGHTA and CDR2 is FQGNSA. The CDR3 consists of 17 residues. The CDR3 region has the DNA TGTGCCAGCAGCTTAGGTTTTGCGGGACAGTCTAACTATGGCTACACCTTC. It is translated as CASSLGFAGQSNYGYTF.

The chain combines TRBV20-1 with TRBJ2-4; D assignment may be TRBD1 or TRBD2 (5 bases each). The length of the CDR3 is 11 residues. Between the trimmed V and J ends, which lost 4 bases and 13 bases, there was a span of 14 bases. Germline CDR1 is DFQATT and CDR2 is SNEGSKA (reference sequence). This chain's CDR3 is CSAILRDLQYF. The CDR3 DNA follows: TGCAGTGCTATTCTCCGGGACCTCCAGTACTTC.

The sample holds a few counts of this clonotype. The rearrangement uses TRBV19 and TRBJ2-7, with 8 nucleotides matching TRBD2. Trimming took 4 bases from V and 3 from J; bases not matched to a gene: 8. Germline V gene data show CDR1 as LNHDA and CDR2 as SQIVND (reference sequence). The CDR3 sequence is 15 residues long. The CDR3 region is CASSTSGTRLYEQYF. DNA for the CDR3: TGTGCCAGTAGTACTTCCGGGACTAGGCTCTACGAGCAGTACTTC.

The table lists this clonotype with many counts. The CDR3: CASSQDWATGDQETQYF. The CDR3 DNA reads TGCGCCAGCAGCCAAGATTGGGCTACAGGGGACCAAGAGACCCAGTACTTC. V and J are TRBV4-1 and TRBJ2-5; 7 bases are a match to TRBD1. V was clipped by 0 bases and J by 0 bases; unmatched bases: 7. The germline V gene has CDR1 MGHRA and CDR2 YSYEKL. The CDR3 contains 17 residues.

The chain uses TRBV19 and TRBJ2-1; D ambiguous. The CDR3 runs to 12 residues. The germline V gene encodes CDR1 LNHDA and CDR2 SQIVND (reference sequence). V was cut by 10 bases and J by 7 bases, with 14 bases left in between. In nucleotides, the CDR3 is TGTGCCACCACCCGGGCGCGGAATGAGCAGTTCTTC. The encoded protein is CATTRARNEQFF.

CDR3 amino acids: CASSIYRGKGEQFF. The CDR3 DNA reads as TGTGCCAGTAGTATATACAGGGGGAAGGGTGAGCAGTTCTTC. The J gene is TRBJ2-1, the V gene TRBV19, with 8 bases matching TRBD1. The ends lost 2 bases at V and 9 bases at J; junction bases unmatched: 6. The CDR3 length is 14 residues. CDR1 and CDR2 (germline): LNHDA, SQIVND (reference sequence).